These 20 T cell receptor beta chains share one sample of origin, sequenced in a study of identical twins. TCRdb reanalysed the 5' RACE reads using MiXCR and keeps one entry per CDR3 protein. Of roughly 630,000 distinct CDR3 sequences in the sample, roughly 7.2% were seen once. The data also belong to a second study, concerning yellow fever vaccine responses in identical twins.

The sequenced sample was PBMCs. The receptor source for this set is a woman aged 18 to 35 in good health.

This clonotype turned up a few times. The chain uses TRBV28 and TRBJ1-4; D is uncertain. Germline V gene sequence: CDR1 MDHEN, CDR2 SYDVKM. Trimming left V 6 bases short and J 2 bases short, with 13 bases between. CDR3 length: 15 residues. CDR3 sequence reads: CASRLGGPTNEKLFF. The CDR3 region has the DNA TGTGCCAGCAGACTCGGTGGGCCCACTAATGAAAAACTGTTTTTT.

In its sample, this clonotype was seen a few times. The chain has TRBV5-1 and TRBJ2-3; D may be TRBD1 (6 bases). V lost 0 bases, J lost 2 bases, and 13 bases lay in between. Germline V gives CDR1 SGHRS, CDR2 YFSETQ. The CDR3 extends over 16 amino acids. CDR3 region: CASSLGTVSSTDTQYF. The CDR3 bases are TGCGCCAGCAGCTTGGGGACAGTCAGTTCCACAGATACGCAGTATTTT.

This clonotype was seen more than once but under ten times. The chain couples TRBV2 to TRBJ2-7, with 9 bases matching TRBD2. This CDR3 spans 15 amino acids. V lost 8 bases, J lost 4 bases, and 12 bases stayed unmatched. Germline V gene lookup returns CDR1 SNHLY and CDR2 FYNNEI. The CDR3 reads CASSGGRAFSYEQYF. The CDR3 DNA reads as TGTGCCAGCTCGGGCGGGAGGGCCTTTAGTTACGAGCAGTACTTC.

The genes are TRBV4-1 and TRBJ2-1; 13 bases align to TRBD2. CDR1 is MGHRA, CDR2 YSYEKL, per germline. This CDR3 region has 20 residues. The ends lost 3 bases at V and 0 bases at J; junction bases unmatched: 11. CDR3 nucleotides: TGCGCCAGCAGCCACAGAACGGGACTAGCGGGGTCGAGCTCCTACAATGAGCAGTTCTTC. This translates into CASSHRTGLAGSSSYNEQFF.

This clonotype was observed many times. The chain combines TRBV24-1 with TRBJ2-2; D unresolved. The germline gives CDR1 KGHDR, CDR2 SFDVKD. The CDR3 runs to 15 residues. Deletions cut 3 bases from V and 3 bases from J, with 10 bases between. CDR3: CATSDRWSYTGELFF. For the CDR3, the DNA is TGTGCCACCAGTGATCGGTGGTCTTACACCGGGGAGCTGTTTTTT.

At least ten counts were recorded for this clonotype. In nucleotides, the CDR3 is TGTGCCTGTCGCGGGAGGCCTGGAGGTACAGATACGCAGTATTTT. Translating gives CACRGRPGGTDTQYF. This rearrangement joins TRBV2 to TRBJ2-3; TRBD2 matches 8 bases. The CDR3 contains 15 residues. With V trimmed by 11 bases and J by 3 bases, 13 bases remained unmatched. Germline lookup yields CDR1 SNHLY and CDR2 FYNNEI.

The chain recombines TRBV9 with TRBJ1-2; no clear D. This CDR3 is built from 11 residues. CDR1 and CDR2 from the germline V gene are SGDLS and YYNGEE. The V and J ends lost 3 bases and 8 bases respectively, with 8 bases between them. The CDR3 bases are TGTGCCAGCAGCGCCCGGGAAGGCTACACCTTC. Encoded protein: CASSAREGYTF.

This clonotype has more than one count but fewer than ten. The V gene is TRBV20-1, the J gene TRBJ2-4; 10 bases are a match to TRBD2. Germline V gene sequence: CDR1 DFQATT, CDR2 SNEGSKA (reference sequence). V lost 3 bases to trimming and J lost 8 bases; unmatched junction nucleotides: 10. The CDR3 has 15 amino acids. CDR3 residues: CSASASGGAVYIQYF. CDR3 DNA sequence: TGCAGTGCTAGTGCGAGCGGGGGGGCCGTGTACATTCAGTACTTC.

The V and J genes are TRBV5-1 and TRBJ2-5; D may be TRBD2 (8 bases). Trimming stripped 0 bases from V and 5 bases from J, with 17 bases between. The CDR3 length is 16 residues. Germline-derived CDR1 and CDR2 are SGHRS and YFSETQ. In DNA, the CDR3 is TGCGCCAGCAGCTTGGCCGCAGTAGCGGGACAGGAGACCCAGTACTTC. This translates into CASSLAAVAGQETQYF. The full variable domain, in which reference TRBV5-1 and TRBJ2-5 provide the parts outside the CDR3, is KAGVTQTPRYLIKTRGQQVTLSCSPISGHRSVSWYQQTPGQGLQFLFEYFSETQRNKGNFPGRFSGRQFSNSRSEMNVSTLELGDSALYLCASSLAAVAGQETQYFGPGTRLLVL.

This clonotype has a handful of counts. The chain employs TRBV20-1 and TRBJ2-1, with D perhaps TRBD2 (5 bases). V was pared by 1 base and J by 1 base, with 11 bases between. Germline CDR1 DFQATT, CDR2 SNEGSKA (reference sequence). CDR3 length: 15 residues. CDR3 nucleotides: TGCAGTGCTAGAGGACTAACTCGGTCCTACAATGAGCAGTTCTTC. This translates into CSARGLTRSYNEQFF.

A few counts support this clonotype. The chain uses TRBV12-3 or TRBV12-4 and TRBJ2-1, with TRBD1 as a possible D gene (6 bases). Trimming took off 3 bases at V and 5 bases at J, with 14 bases between the two ends. The CDR3 length is 15 residues. The CDR3 coding sequence is TGTGCCAGCAGTTTTCAGGGGCGTAAAAACAATGAGCAGTTCTTC. Translated: CASSFQGRKNNEQFF.

This clonotype has at least ten counts. This chain uses TRBV28 with TRBJ2-1, with 12 bases that match TRBD2. V dropped 5 bases and J dropped 5; count of bases not matched to a gene: 10. The CDR3 totals 17 residues. The germline V gene has CDR1 MDHEN and CDR2 SYDVKM. The CDR3 DNA sequence: TGTGCCAGCAGTCCTATCCCCCTAGCGGGAGGGAACAATGAGCAGTTCTTC. Translating gives CASSPIPLAGGNNEQFF.

Ten or more counts support this clonotype. V is TRBV28 and J is TRBJ1-3; TRBD1 aligns across 9 bases. Losses at the gene ends were 6 bases for V and 6 bases for J; bases not matched to a gene: 12. The CDR3 extends over 16 amino acids. CDR1 is MDHEN, CDR2 SYDVKM, per germline. For the CDR3, the DNA is TGTGCCAGCAGGAGCTCTGGGACAGGGTCGGCAAACACCATATATTTT. Its translation is CASRSSGTGSANTIYF.

J is TRBJ2-1 and V is TRBV7-9, with 9 bases matching TRBD2. The CDR3 runs 15 residues. J gave up 10 bases and V 2 bases, and 9 bases lay outside the gene matches. From germline, CDR1 is SEHNR and CDR2 FQNEAQ (reference sequence). CDR3 region: CASSLRAGGPGEQFF. In nucleotides, the CDR3 is TGTGCCAGCAGCTTAAGGGCGGGAGGGCCTGGGGAGCAGTTCTTC. Based on the CDR3 plus reference TRBV7-9 and TRBJ2-1, the full variable domain is DTGVSQNPRHKITKRGQNVTFRCDPISEHNRLYWYRQTLGQGPEFLTYFQNEAQLEKSRLLSDRFSAERPKGSFSTLEIQRTEQGDSAMYLCASSLRAGGPGEQFFGPGTRLTVL.

Ten or more counts support this clonotype. V is TRBV10-2 and J is TRBJ2-7; tentative D call: TRBD1 (5 bases). From germline, CDR1 is WSHSY and CDR2 SAAADI. The CDR3 runs to 13 residues. Trimming shortened V by 5 bases and J by 0 bases, and 8 bases separated the two germline ends. Written as DNA, the CDR3 is TGCGCCAGCAGTCCACAGGCCTCCTACGAGCAGTACGTC. This codes for CASSPQASYEQYV.

Points on this clonotype: This may arise from a read error, as a much more abundant clone is one base away. The chain couples TRBV4-1 to TRBJ2-7; a possible D gene is TRBD1 (6 bases). Germline V CDR1 and CDR2: MGHRA, YSYEKL. This CDR3 region has 14 residues. The CDR3 here is CPSSQVQGYYEQYF. The CDR3 DNA reads as TGCCCCAGCAGCCAAGTACAGGGCTACTACGAGCAGTACTTC.

This clonotype has a count of ten or more. The chain combines TRBV20-1 with TRBJ1-5; D uncertain. V lost 2 bases to trimming and J lost 2 bases, with 13 bases between them. The CDR3 covers 15 residues. CDR1 DFQATT and CDR2 SNEGSKA come from the germline V gene (reference sequence). The chain's CDR3 is CSARSGSGGNQPQHF. For the CDR3, the DNA is TGCAGTGCTAGATCGGGGTCTGGTGGCAATCAGCCCCAGCATTTT.

The rearrangement uses TRBV5-6 and TRBJ2-5, with 10 bases that match TRBD2. The V and J ends lost 4 bases and 5 bases, in that order; junction bases with no gene match: 11. This CDR3 spans 16 amino acids. Germline CDR1 reads SGHDT; CDR2 reads YYEEEE. The CDR3 protein is CASSPTLAGVVETQYF. In DNA, the CDR3 is TGTGCCAGCAGCCCTACCCTAGCGGGAGTAGTGGAGACCCAGTACTTC.

This clonotype was detected only a few times. The chain carries TRBV4-1 and TRBJ2-1; 9 bases align to TRBD2. CDR1 is MGHRA and CDR2 is YSYEKL in the germline V gene. The trim removed 3 bases at V and 8 bases at J, leaving 14 bases unmatched. The CDR3 covers 17 residues. CDR3 nucleotide sequence: TGCGCCAGCAGCCAGACCCCCTGGGGACTAGCAATGGATGAGCAGTTCTTC. It translates to CASSQTPWGLAMDEQFF.

The CDR3 loop is CSARDLSSGRSYNEQFF. In DNA, the CDR3 is TGCAGTGCTAGAGACCTATCTAGCGGGAGATCCTACAATGAGCAGTTCTTC. The rearrangement joins TRBV20-1 to TRBJ2-1; 10 bases map to TRBD2. V lost 0 bases to trimming and J lost 1 base; unmatched junction nucleotides: 6. CDR1 is DFQATT, CDR2 SNEGSKA, per germline (reference sequence). The CDR3 sequence is 17 residues long.